This T cell receptor beta chain was profiled in a study of cytomegalovirus exposure and HLA in healthy donors. Trimming removed 2 bases from V and 8 bases from J, with 18 bases in between. Germline V gene sequence: CDR1 MNHEY, CDR2 SVGAGI. The CDR3 is 15 amino acids. This clone was counted a few times. PCR employed 60 Vbeta and 13 Jbeta primers. Here immunoSEQ multiplex PCR was the method, and the copy in TCRdb shows in-frame clones only, minus some. The data hold 250,000 to 350,000 clones, with 86% observed a single time. The clonotype was recovered from a middle-aged man in good health and CMV-seropositive. The sequenced material came from PBMCs. The chain recombines TRBV6-5 with TRBJ1-1; no clear D. CDR3 amino acids: CASSYDGVTREEAFF. In DNA, the CDR3 is TGTGCCAGCAGTTACGATGGGGTAACCCGGGAAGAAGCTTTCTTT.